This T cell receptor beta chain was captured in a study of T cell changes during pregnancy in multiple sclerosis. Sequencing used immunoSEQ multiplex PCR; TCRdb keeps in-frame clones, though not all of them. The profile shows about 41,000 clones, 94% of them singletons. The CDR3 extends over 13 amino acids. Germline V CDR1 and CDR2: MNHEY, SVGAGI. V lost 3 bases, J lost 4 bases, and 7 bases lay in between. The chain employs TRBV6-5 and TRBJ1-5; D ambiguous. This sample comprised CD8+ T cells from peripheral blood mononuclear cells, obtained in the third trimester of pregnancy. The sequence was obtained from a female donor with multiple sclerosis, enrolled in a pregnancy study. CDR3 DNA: TGTGCCAGCAGTTATAGCGCTAATCAGCCCCAGCATTTT. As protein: CASSYSANQPQHF.